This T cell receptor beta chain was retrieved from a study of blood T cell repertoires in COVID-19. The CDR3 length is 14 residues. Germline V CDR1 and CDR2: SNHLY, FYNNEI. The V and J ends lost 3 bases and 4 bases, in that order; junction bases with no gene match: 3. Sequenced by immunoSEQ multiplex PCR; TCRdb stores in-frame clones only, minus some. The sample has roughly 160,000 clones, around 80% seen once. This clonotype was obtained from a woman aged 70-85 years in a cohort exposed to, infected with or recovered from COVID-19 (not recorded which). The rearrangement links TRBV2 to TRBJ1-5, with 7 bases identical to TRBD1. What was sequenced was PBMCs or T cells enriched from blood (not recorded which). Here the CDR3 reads CASSDRDRNQPQHF. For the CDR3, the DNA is TGTGCCAGCAGTGACCGGGACAGAAATCAGCCCCAGCATTTT.